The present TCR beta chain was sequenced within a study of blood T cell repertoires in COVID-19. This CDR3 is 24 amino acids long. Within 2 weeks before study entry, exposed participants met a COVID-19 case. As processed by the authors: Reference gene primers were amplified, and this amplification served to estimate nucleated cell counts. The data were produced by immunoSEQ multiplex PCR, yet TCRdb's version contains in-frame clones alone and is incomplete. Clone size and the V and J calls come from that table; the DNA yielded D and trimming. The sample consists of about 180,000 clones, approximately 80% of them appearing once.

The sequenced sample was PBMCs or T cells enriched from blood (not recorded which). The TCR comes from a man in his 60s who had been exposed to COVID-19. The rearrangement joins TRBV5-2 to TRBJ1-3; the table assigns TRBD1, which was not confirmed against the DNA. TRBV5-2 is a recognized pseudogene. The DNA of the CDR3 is TGTGCCAGCAACGACCAGCAGGGCAGGGGCCATGGAGAGGCGAGAAGAGACTCTGGAAACACCATATATTTT. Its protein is CASNDQQGRGHGEARRDSGNTIYF.